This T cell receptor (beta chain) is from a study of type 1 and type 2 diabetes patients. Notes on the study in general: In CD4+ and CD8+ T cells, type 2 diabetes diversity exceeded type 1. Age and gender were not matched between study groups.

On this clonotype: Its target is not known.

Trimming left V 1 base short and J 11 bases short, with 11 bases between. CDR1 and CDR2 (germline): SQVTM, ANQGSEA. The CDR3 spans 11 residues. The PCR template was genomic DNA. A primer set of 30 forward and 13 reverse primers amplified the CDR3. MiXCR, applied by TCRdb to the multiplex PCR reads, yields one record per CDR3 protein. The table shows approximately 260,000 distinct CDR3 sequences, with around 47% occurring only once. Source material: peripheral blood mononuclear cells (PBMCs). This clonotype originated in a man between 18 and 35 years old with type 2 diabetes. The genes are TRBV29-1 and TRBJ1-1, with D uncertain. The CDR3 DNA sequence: TGCAGCGTTGAAGTTTCCGGTTGGGCTTTCTTT. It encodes CSVEVSGWAFF.